This entry lists 23 T cell receptor beta chains sequenced from one sample in a study of T cells in Graves' hyperthyroidism and ophthalmopathy. Amplification targeted TCR beta CDR3 regions from RNA transcripts. The TCR CDR3 was amplified in a first-round RT-PCR using the HTBI primer set. TCRdb re-analysed the multiplex PCR reads in MiXCR, keeping a single row per CDR3 protein. The table lists more than 500,000 distinct CDR3 sequences, roughly 16% of them singletons. Material: blood. The receptors stem from a woman aged 25-40 years with Graves' hyperthyroidism.

The sample holds many counts of this clonotype. V is TRBV9 and J is TRBJ2-7; 7 bases are shared with TRBD2. Germline V gene sequence: CDR1 SGDLS, CDR2 YYNGEE. Trimming removed 4 bases from V and 4 bases from J; junction bases left unmatched: 11. CDR3 length: 15 amino acids. The CDR3 bases are TGTGCCAGCAGCCCCTCCGTAAGCGGGAATTACGAGCAGTACTTC. It codes for CASSPSVSGNYEQYF.

This clonotype was seen repeatedly, ten times or more. This rearrangement joins TRBV10-3 to TRBJ1-1, with D unclear. The CDR3 has 14 residues. Germline V lookup: CDR1 ENHRY, CDR2 SYGVKD. The V end was cut by 2 bases, the J end by 1 base, with 8 bases between. This CDR3 is CAISEEPQNTEAFF. As DNA, the CDR3 is TGTGCCATCAGTGAGGAGCCACAGAACACTGAAGCTTTCTTT.

This chain connects TRBV7-2 to TRBJ2-1; TRBD2 agrees at 9 bases. Germline trimming cut 1 base from V and 4 bases from J; bases unmatched to any gene: 5. The CDR3 covers 16 residues. Germline CDR1 SGHTA, CDR2 FQGNSA. The CDR3 protein is CASSLGLAELYNEQFF. Written as DNA, the CDR3 is TGTGCCAGCAGCTTAGGACTAGCGGAGCTTTACAATGAGCAGTTCTTC.

There are a few counts of this clonotype. The chain couples TRBV5-6 to TRBJ2-7; D call uncertain. With 0 bases removed from V and 6 bases from J, the gap between germline ends came to 7 bases. The CDR3 is made up of 12 amino acids. CDR1 and CDR2 (germline): SGHDT, YYEEEE. The CDR3 DNA sequence: TGTGCCAGCAGCTTGGGGTTTGGCGAGCAGTACTTC. Encoded protein: CASSLGFGEQYF.

The V gene is TRBV15, the J gene TRBJ2-1; unclear D gene. From germline, CDR1 is LNHNV and CDR2 YYDKDF (reference sequence). Between the trimmed V and J ends, which lost 3 bases and 7 bases, there was a span of 13 bases. The CDR3 has 14 residues. In nucleotides, the CDR3 is TGTGCCACCAGCAGGAGAACTGTGGGGAATGAGCAGTTCTTC. It is translated as CATSRRTVGNEQFF.

This clonotype showed up many times. The chain links TRBV28 to TRBJ2-7, with TRBD1 matching 7 bases. With 2 bases clipped from V and 5 bases from J, the junction kept 9 bases outside the gene matches. Germline V gene sequence: CDR1 MDHEN, CDR2 SYDVKM. The CDR3 length is 15 residues. CDR3 region: CASSLGVQGDNEQYF. CDR3 nucleotides: TGTGCCAGCAGTTTAGGTGTTCAGGGGGACAACGAGCAGTACTTC. Using reference TRBV28 and TRBJ2-7 for the parts outside the CDR3, the full variable domain is DVKVTQSSRYLVKRTGEKVFLECVQDMDHENMFWYRQDPGLGLRLIYFSYDVKMKEKGDIPEGYSVSREKKERFSLILESASTNQTSMYLCASSLGVQGDNEQYFGPGTRLTVT.

V gene TRBV7-2 combines with J gene TRBJ2-2, with D possibly TRBD2 on 6 matching bases. V lost 2 bases, J lost 0 bases, and 16 bases lay in between. CDR3 length: 18 residues. The germline CDR1 and CDR2 sequences are SGHTA and FQGNSA. CDR3 coding DNA: TGTGCCAGCAGCTTAAAACCCCCGGGACTTTCGAACACCGGGGAGCTGTTTTTT. It is translated as CASSLKPPGLSNTGELFF. Variable domain in full (rest from reference TRBV7-2 and TRBJ2-2): GAGVSQSPSNKVTEKGKDVELRCDPISGHTALYWYRQSLGQGLEFLIYFQGNSAPDKSGLPSDRFSAERTGGSVSTLTIQRTQQEDSAVYLCASSLKPPGLSNTGELFFGEGSRLTVL.

This clonotype has a handful of counts. This chain joins TRBV6-1 and TRBJ1-5, with D uncertain. Trimming removed 7 bases from V and 0 bases from J, with 10 bases in between. Germline CDR1 and CDR2: MNHNS and SASEGT. This CDR3 has 14 amino acids. CDR3 sequence (DNA): TGTGCCAGCAACGGACCCTATAGCAATCAGCCCCAGCATTTT. Translated: CASNGPYSNQPQHF.

V and J are TRBV4-3 and TRBJ2-6, with D maybe TRBD2 (6 bases). Germline V gene sequence: CDR1 LGHNA, CDR2 YSLEER. The V gene lost 3 bases and the J gene lost 0 bases, with 12 bases spanning the gap. This CDR3 has 17 residues. The CDR3 sequence is CASSQTEGNSGANVLTF. DNA of the CDR3: TGCGCCAGCAGCCAGACGGAGGGAAACTCTGGGGCCAACGTCCTGACTTTC.

This clonotype appeared many times. The CDR3 sequence: CASSPRTGTDTQYF. DNA for the CDR3: TGTGCCAGCAGTCCGCGGACAGGGACAGATACGCAGTATTTT. This chain uses TRBV28 with TRBJ2-3; TRBD1 matches at 8 bases. This CDR3 contains 14 residues. CDR1 is MDHEN and CDR2 is SYDVKM in the germline V gene. Germline trimming cut 5 bases from V and 3 bases from J; bases unmatched to any gene: 4.

At least ten counts were recorded for this clonotype. This chain uses TRBV24-1 with TRBJ2-1; D gene unclear. The V end lost 9 bases, the J end lost 5 bases, and 7 bases lay between the germline ends. CDR3 length: 11 residues. Germline V gene sequence: CDR1 KGHDR, CDR2 SFDVKD. The CDR3 sequence: CATSKDNEQFF. In DNA, the CDR3 is TGTGCCACCTCAAAAGACAATGAGCAGTTCTTC.

The J gene is TRBJ2-2, the V gene TRBV27; a possible D gene is TRBD1 (6 bases). Germline V lookup: CDR1 MNHEY, CDR2 SMNVEV (reference sequence). CDR3 length: 17 amino acids. V lost 3 bases and J lost 0, with 14 bases in between. CDR3 in amino acids: CASSLGAGDANTGELFF. CDR3 sequence (DNA): TGTGCCAGCAGTTTGGGGGCTGGGGACGCGAACACCGGGGAGCTGTTTTTT.

The V call is TRBV7-9, the J call TRBJ2-7; 9 nucleotides match TRBD1. Trimming took 5 bases from V and 2 from J; bases not matched to a gene: 10. Germline loops: CDR1 SEHNR, CDR2 FQNEAQ (reference sequence). The CDR3 has 16 residues. CDR3 amino acids: CASSIPVGTGTYEQYF. CDR3 DNA sequence: TGTGCCAGCAGCATCCCTGTGGGGACAGGGACCTACGAGCAGTACTTC.

This clonotype turned up a few times. The chain is built from TRBV6-1 and TRBJ2-1, with a tentative D call TRBD2 (6 bases). CDR3 size: 13 residues. V lost 5 bases and J lost 8, with 13 bases in between. The germline CDR1 and CDR2 sequences are MNHNS and SASEGT. This CDR3 reads CASSYGTGDEQFF. CDR3 sequence (DNA): TGTGCCAGCAGTTACGGGACTGGGGATGAGCAGTTCTTC.

This clonotype appeared many times. The rearrangement uses TRBV10-3 and TRBJ2-7; D possibly corresponds to TRBD2 (5 bases). The CDR3 covers 15 residues. V was trimmed by 0 bases and J by 1 base, leaving 10 bases between them. Germline V gene sequence: CDR1 ENHRY, CDR2 SYGVKD. The CDR3 DNA follows: TGTGCCATCAGTGAGTCAACTAGTCCATCCTACGAGCAGTACTTC. It codes for CAISESTSPSYEQYF.

The table lists this clonotype with a few counts. CDR3 nucleotides: TGTGCCAGCAGTTCCCTCGGTAGAGCACAGGGTGGCTACACCTTC. It encodes CASSSLGRAQGGYTF. This rearrangement joins TRBV5-6 to TRBJ1-2; a weak D match, TRBD1 (6 bases). Trimming removed 5 bases from V and 7 bases from J, with 21 bases in between. Germline V gene sequence: CDR1 SGHDT, CDR2 YYEEEE. CDR3 length equals 15 residues.

There are many counts of this clonotype. The V and J genes are TRBV14 and TRBJ2-1; D possibly corresponds to TRBD2 (5 bases). With 1 base removed from V and 4 bases from J, the gap between germline ends came to 8 bases. Germline values: CDR1 SGHDN, CDR2 FVKESK. This CDR3 spans 14 amino acids. The CDR3, as DNA: TGTGCCAGCAGCCAAGGTACTAGATACAATGAGCAGTTCTTC. Protein product: CASSQGTRYNEQFF.

This clonotype has only a few counts. V and J are TRBV20-1 and TRBJ1-3, with a weak D call TRBD1 (5 bases). The CDR3 runs to 14 residues. The germline V gene encodes CDR1 DFQATT and CDR2 SNEGSKA (reference sequence). V shed 6 bases and J shed 10 bases, with 22 bases lying between them. In DNA, the CDR3 is TGCAGTGCCTTACCGACAGAGCTTATGGGGACCATATATTTT. It codes for CSALPTELMGTIYF.

In its sample, this clonotype was seen a few times. The chain uses TRBV6-2 or TRBV6-3 and TRBJ1-1, with a weak D call TRBD1 (6 bases). This CDR3 spans 15 amino acids. Germline V gene lookup returns CDR1 MNHEY and CDR2 SVGEGT. V was pared by 2 bases and J by 0 bases, with 10 bases between. The CDR3 bases are TGTGCCAGCAGTTACGGGACAAGAATGAACACTGAAGCTTTCTTT. Translation gives CASSYGTRMNTEAFF.

In this sample, this clonotype turned up many times. This sequence joins TRBV18 and TRBJ2-5; the D gene is possibly TRBD1 (6 bases). Trimming took off 2 bases at V and 5 bases at J, with 15 bases between the two ends. CDR3 length: 15 amino acids. From germline, CDR1 is KGHSH and CDR2 LQKENI. The CDR3 nucleotides read TGTGCCAGCTCACCAGACCCCAGGGGCGCGGAGACCCAGTACTTC. This codes for CASSPDPRGAETQYF.

This clonotype was recorded at least ten times. The rearrangement uses TRBV24-1 and TRBJ1-1; D not resolved. Per germline, CDR1 KGHDR and CDR2 SFDVKD. V dropped 5 bases and J dropped 5 bases, with 20 bases sitting between them. This CDR3 comprises 16 residues. CDR3 DNA sequence: TGTGCCACCAGTGCCGGGAGAGGTGGGGTTGGAACTGAAGCTTTCTTT. It encodes CATSAGRGGVGTEAFF.

The chain has TRBV10-3 and TRBJ1-1, with D possibly being TRBD1 (5 bases). Germline V gene sequence: CDR1 ENHRY, CDR2 SYGVKD. CDR3 length: 13 residues. Trimming pared 11 bases from V and 2 bases from J, leaving 15 bases between. The CDR3 is CALRQGSNTEAFF. The DNA for the CDR3 is TGTGCCCTCCGGCAGGGCTCAAACACTGAAGCTTTCTTT.

This clonotype was counted at least ten times. This sequence joins TRBV28 and TRBJ2-1; TRBD2 matches 9 bases. The CDR3 sequence is 15 residues long. Germline values: CDR1 MDHEN, CDR2 SYDVKM. Unmatched junction bases numbered 10, after V lost 7 bases and J lost 6 bases. The CDR3 spells CASTPLAGSLNEQFF. CDR3 nucleotides: TGTGCCAGCACCCCTCTAGCGGGGTCCCTCAATGAGCAGTTCTTC.